Presented here are 21 T cell receptor beta chains from one specimen sequenced in a study of blood T cell repertoires in COVID-19. Clones were sequenced by immunoSEQ multiplex PCR, and TCRdb holds only the in-frame ones, with some missing. The sample lists about 350,000 clones, roughly 89% occurring once. Sequencing used peripheral blood. The receptors were gathered from a woman aged 60-75 years with COVID-19, enrolled during active disease.

The chain carries TRBV5-1 and TRBJ2-6, with D possibly matching TRBD1 (5 bases). The CDR3 totals 16 residues. V was shortened by 4 bases and J by 0 bases, with 11 bases between the two germline ends. Germline lookup yields CDR1 SGHRS and CDR2 YFSETQ. CDR3 sequence reads: CASSPLDSSGANVLTF. The CDR3 DNA reads TGCGCCAGCAGCCCCTTAGACAGCTCTGGGGCCAACGTCCTGACTTTC.

DNA of the CDR3: TGCGCCAGCAGCTTGGACAGAGCCCCTGGGGCCAACGTCCTGACTTTC. This sequence encodes CASSLDRAPGANVLTF. This rearrangement joins TRBV5-1 to TRBJ2-6; D remains ambiguous. V lost 0 bases, J lost 2 bases, and 9 bases lay in between. Germline CDR1 reads SGHRS; CDR2 reads YFSETQ. The CDR3 length is 16 residues.

This clone came up a few times. The chain combines TRBV5-1 with TRBJ2-5, with D hard to call. CDR3 size: 15 residues. V gave up 2 bases and J gave up 4 bases, with 15 bases separating them. Germline CDR1 is SGHRS and CDR2 is YFSETQ. Here the CDR3 reads CASSLFPKAVETQYF. DNA of the CDR3: TGCGCCAGCAGCTTATTCCCCAAGGCGGTAGAGACCCAGTACTTC.

The rearrangement joins TRBV5-1 to TRBJ1-1; D possibly corresponds to TRBD1 (6 bases). CDR3 size: 14 residues. V lost 1 base to trimming and J lost 5 bases, with 12 bases between them. CDR1 and CDR2 (germline): SGHRS, YFSETQ. The CDR3 spells CASSLSGTLTEAFF. DNA of the CDR3: TGCGCCAGCAGCTTGTCCGGGACACTGACTGAAGCTTTCTTT.

The chain couples TRBV2 to TRBJ2-2; the match to TRBD2 covers 10 bases. Losses at the gene ends were 7 bases for V and 0 bases for J; bases not matched to a gene: 2. Per germline, CDR1 SNHLY and CDR2 FYNNEI. The CDR3 consists of 15 residues. The CDR3 DNA sequence: TGTGCCAGCAAGGGGACTAGCGCGAACACCGGGGAGCTGTTTTTT. Translated, it gives CASKGTSANTGELFF.

The chain couples TRBV4-1 to TRBJ1-4; D is unclear. The germline V gene encodes CDR1 MGHRA and CDR2 YSYEKL. The CDR3 runs to 16 residues. Trimming left V 3 bases short and J 6 bases short, with 17 bases between. The CDR3 reads CASSQGVTASDEKLFF. The CDR3 nucleotides are TGCGCCAGCAGCCAGGGAGTGACGGCGTCTGATGAAAAACTGTTTTTT.

This clone was seen only once. The CDR3 DNA is TGTGCCAGCAGCTTAGCAGGGGCTTACATTCAGTACTTC. Residues: CASSLAGAYIQYF. This rearrangement joins TRBV7-9 to TRBJ2-4, with a possible D match to TRBD1 (5 bases). Germline loops: CDR1 SEHNR, CDR2 FQNEAQ (reference sequence). Trimming left V 0 bases short and J 8 bases short, with 8 bases between. The CDR3 runs 13 residues.

The V and J genes are TRBV5-5 and TRBJ2-5; 12 bases are shared with TRBD1. With V trimmed by 4 bases and J by 4 bases, 8 bases remained unmatched. CDR1 is SGHKS, CDR2 YYEKEE, per germline (reference sequence). This CDR3 contains 16 residues. CDR3 sequence reads: CASSQGQGAPRETQYF. DNA for the CDR3: TGTGCCAGCAGCCAGGGACAGGGGGCGCCCCGAGAGACCCAGTACTTC. The full variable domain, completed using reference TRBV5-5 and TRBJ2-5, is DAGVTQSPTHLIKTRGQQVTLRCSPISGHKSVSWYQQVLGQGPQFIFQYYEKEERGRGNFPDRFSARQFPNYSSELNVNALLLGDSALYLCASSQGQGAPRETQYFGPGTRLLVL.

J is TRBJ2-3 and V is TRBV27; D may be TRBD2 (5 bases). The germline V and J ends were trimmed by 8 bases and 0 bases, with 9 bases remaining between them. Germline V gives CDR1 MNHEY, CDR2 SMNVEV (reference sequence). The CDR3 has 13 amino acids. The CDR3 DNA reads TGTGCCAGCCGGGAACGTAGCACAGATACGCAGTATTTT. Translated, it gives CASRERSTDTQYF.

The rearrangement joins TRBV5-1 to TRBJ1-2; 7 bases are shared with TRBD1. The junction had 3 bases not matched to a gene; V was cut back by 2 bases and J by 5 bases. Germline V lookup: CDR1 SGHRS, CDR2 YFSETQ. The CDR3 is 13 amino acids. This CDR3 reads CASSFGTAYGYTF. The CDR3 DNA is TGCGCCAGCAGCTTCGGGACAGCATATGGCTACACCTTC. The whole variable domain, remainder taken from reference TRBV5-1 and TRBJ1-2, is KAGVTQTPRYLIKTRGQQVTLSCSPISGHRSVSWYQQTPGQGLQFLFEYFSETQRNKGNFPGRFSGRQFSNSRSEMNVSTLELGDSALYLCASSFGTAYGYTFGSGTRLTVV.

The V gene is TRBV7-2, the J gene TRBJ1-5, with 7 nucleotides matching TRBD1. Germline CDR1 reads SGHTA; CDR2 reads FQGNSA. Trimming took 4 bases from V and 12 from J; bases not matched to a gene: 12. The CDR3 is 14 residues long. CDR3 sequence (DNA): TGTGCCAGCAGCTCCGGGACAGTGGATTGGCGCCAGCATTTT. Amino acids: CASSSGTVDWRQHF.

The rearrangement joins TRBV12-3 or TRBV12-4 to TRBJ1-5; TRBD1 matches at 7 bases. The junction had 4 bases not matched to a gene; V was cut back by 7 bases and J by 7 bases. The CDR3 has 12 residues. This CDR3 reads CASTTGLQPQHF. DNA for the CDR3: TGTGCCAGCACGACAGGGTTACAGCCCCAGCATTTT.

The chain couples TRBV6-5 to TRBJ2-7; perhaps TRBD2 as D (5 bases). The CDR3 loop spans 12 amino acids. Germline CDR1 MNHEY, CDR2 SVGAGI. Trimming shortened V by 8 bases and J by 6 bases, and 14 bases separated the two germline ends. In nucleotides, the CDR3 is TGTGCCAGCGGTCAAAACGGAGGCGAGCAGTACTTC. Protein product: CASGQNGGEQYF.

This clone was seen once. The chain has TRBV19 and TRBJ1-1; D is possibly TRBD1 (6 bases). In germline, CDR1 is LNHDA, CDR2 SQIVND (reference sequence). Trimming removed 4 bases from V and 1 base from J, with 13 bases in between. This CDR3 contains 15 residues. CDR3 nucleotide sequence: TGTGCCAGTAGTACGGTGGGGGGGGCGAACACTGAAGCTTTCTTT. The encoded protein is CASSTVGGANTEAFF.

Note on this clone: An end of the junction does not agree with germline; a read error may underlie this. The chain couples TRBV28 to TRBJ2-1, with D perhaps matching TRBD2 (6 bases). Per germline, CDR1 MDHEN and CDR2 SYDVKM. The CDR3 is 12 amino acids. CDR3 coding DNA: TGTGGCACAAATCTCCAGGCGGGAAAGGTGATCTTC. This encodes CGTNLQAGKVIF.

The V gene is TRBV7-9, the J gene TRBJ1-4, with D tentatively TRBD1 (5 bases). V dropped 4 bases and J dropped 4 bases, with 10 bases sitting between them. CDR1 and CDR2 (germline): SEHNR, FQNEAQ (reference sequence). The CDR3 has 14 residues. CDR3 coding DNA: TGTGCCAGCAGCTCCGGGGGGTTTAATGAAAAACTGTTTTTT. This sequence encodes CASSSGGFNEKLFF.

The chain is built from TRBV10-3 and TRBJ1-1; 7 nucleotides match TRBD1. V dropped 5 bases and J dropped 2; count of bases not matched to a gene: 5. This CDR3 region has 14 residues. From germline, CDR1 is ENHRY and CDR2 SYGVKD. CDR3 loop: CAISQAGGNTEAFF. CDR3 bases: TGTGCCATCAGTCAGGCAGGGGGAAACACTGAAGCTTTCTTT.

This chain connects TRBV5-5 to TRBJ1-1; possible D gene TRBD1, 6 bases. The CDR3 runs 17 residues. The V and J ends lost 3 bases and 0 bases respectively, with 18 bases between them. Per germline, CDR1 SGHKS and CDR2 YYEKEE (reference sequence). In DNA form, the CDR3 reads TGTGCCAGCAGCTCGGTCAGGGGAAGGATTATGAACACTGAAGCTTTCTTT. Protein: CASSSVRGRIMNTEAFF.

This clone was detected only once. The rearrangement joins TRBV9 to TRBJ1-2; 8 nucleotides match TRBD1. There are 14 residues in the CDR3. Germline V lookup: CDR1 SGDLS, CDR2 YYNGEE. The V segment lost 4 bases and the J segment 6 bases; nucleotides outside the gene matches: 8. The CDR3 is CASSILTGVHGYTF. Here the CDR3 DNA reads TGTGCCAGCAGCATCTTGACAGGGGTTCATGGCTACACCTTC.

This chain joins TRBV28 and TRBJ2-1; D is possibly TRBD2 (7 bases). The germline V gene has CDR1 MDHEN and CDR2 SYDVKM. This CDR3 is 12 amino acids long. V gave up 6 bases and J gave up 15 bases, with 18 bases separating them. The CDR3: CASSMGGRSGFF. The DNA of the CDR3 is TGTGCCAGCAGCATGGGGGGGCGGAGTGGGTTCTTC.

The chain combines TRBV19 with TRBJ1-2, with 8 bases aligning to TRBD1. The CDR3 covers 15 residues. CDR1 LNHDA and CDR2 SQIVND come from the germline V gene (reference sequence). Trimming took 0 bases from V and 4 from J; bases not matched to a gene: 4. In DNA form, the CDR3 reads TGTGCCAGTAGTATAGACAACAGGGGGAGCTATGGCTACACCTTC. Protein sequence: CASSIDNRGSYGYTF.